The 2 T cell receptor beta chains presented below share a single source sample, sequenced in a study of regulatory T cells in long-lasting Graves disease. Library construction for TCR beta used iRepertoire HTBI primers and Arm-PCR of CDR3 regions. TCRdb fed the multiplex PCR reads into MiXCR, producing one record per CDR3 protein. The sample carries under 350,000 distinct CDR3 sequences, around 20% recorded once. Indicated time point: persistent/refractory GD, antithyroid drugs over 5 years with positive TRAb. RNA extracted from PBMCs served as the sequencing template. The material was peripheral blood mononuclear cells (PBMCs), obtained when the disease was refractory, from a patient treated with antithyroid drugs. All receptors derive from a female donor with Graves disease.

This clonotype was observed many times. The chain has TRBV7-2 and TRBJ2-5, with D uncertain. The CDR3 contains 12 residues. From germline, CDR1 is SGHTA and CDR2 FQGNSA. CDR3 residues: CASTDPAETQYF. The CDR3 DNA reads as TGTGCTAGTACGGACCCGGCGGAGACCCAGTACTTC.

J is TRBJ1-1 and V is TRBV3-1; D unresolved. The CDR3 totals 14 residues. V dropped 1 base and J dropped 2 bases, with 8 bases sitting between them. Germline values: CDR1 LGHDT, CDR2 YNNKEL (reference sequence). CDR3 sequence (DNA): TGTGCCAGCAGCCAAGTGGGCAGCAACACTGAAGCTTTCTTT. Translation: CASSQVGSNTEAFF.